This record looks at one T cell receptor (beta chain) sequence and its context. Patients from Seattle were sampled longitudinally, starting during active infection. These data come from a study of blood T cell repertoires in COVID-19. Across the whole study: Spain, Italy and the United States supplied samples that represented acute and convalescent COVID-19. PBMCs, B-cell-depleted T cells, or T cells provided the cDNA or gDNA that made up the material.

In the original workflow: Estimated nucleated cell counts came from reference gene primer amplification. The data were produced by immunoSEQ multiplex PCR, yet TCRdb's version contains in-frame clones alone and is incomplete. V and J calls and clone size are those listed in that table; D and trimming were worked out from the DNA. The table has approximately 200,000 clones, 94% seen once. The CDR3 covers 15 residues. The V end was cut by 7 bases, the J end by 0 bases, with 10 bases between. CDR1 and CDR2 from the germline V gene are SNHLY and FYNNEI. The sample consisted of peripheral blood. The receptor was derived from a man aged 30 to 45 with COVID-19, enrolled during active disease. The chain recombines TRBV2 with TRBJ1-6, with unresolved D. CDR3 loop: CASMEASSYNSPLHF. In nucleotides, the CDR3 is TGTGCCAGCATGGAGGCGAGCTCCTATAATTCACCCCTCCACTTT.